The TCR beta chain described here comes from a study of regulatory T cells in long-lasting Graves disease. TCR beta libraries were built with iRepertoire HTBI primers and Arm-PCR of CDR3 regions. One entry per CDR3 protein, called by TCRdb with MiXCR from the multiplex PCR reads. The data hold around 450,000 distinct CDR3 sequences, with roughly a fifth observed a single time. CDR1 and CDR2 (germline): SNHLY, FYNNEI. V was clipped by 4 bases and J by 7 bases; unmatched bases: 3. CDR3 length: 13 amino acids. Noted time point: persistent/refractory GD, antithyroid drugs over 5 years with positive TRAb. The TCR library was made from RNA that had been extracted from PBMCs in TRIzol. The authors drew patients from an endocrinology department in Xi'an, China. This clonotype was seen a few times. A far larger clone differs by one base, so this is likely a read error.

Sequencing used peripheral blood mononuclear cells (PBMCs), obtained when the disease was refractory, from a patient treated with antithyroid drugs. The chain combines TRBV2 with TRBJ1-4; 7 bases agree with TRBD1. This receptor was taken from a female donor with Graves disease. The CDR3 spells CASSADRFEKLFF. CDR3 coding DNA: TGTGCCAGCAGTGCGGACAGGTTTGAAAAACTGTTTTTT.